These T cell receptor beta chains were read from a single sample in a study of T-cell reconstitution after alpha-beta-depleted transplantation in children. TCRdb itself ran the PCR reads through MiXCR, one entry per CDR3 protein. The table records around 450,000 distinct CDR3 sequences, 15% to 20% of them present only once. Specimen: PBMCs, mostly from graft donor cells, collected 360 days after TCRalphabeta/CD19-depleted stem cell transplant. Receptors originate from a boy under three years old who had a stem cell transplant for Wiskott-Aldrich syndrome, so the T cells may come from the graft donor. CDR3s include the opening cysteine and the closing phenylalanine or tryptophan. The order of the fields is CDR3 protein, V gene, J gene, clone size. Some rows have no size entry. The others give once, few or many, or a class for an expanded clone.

CDR3 protein: CASSFATGASYEQYF
V gene: TRBV5-1
J gene: TRBJ2-7
clone size: few

CDR3 protein: CAISDVRPAYNSPLHF
V gene: TRBV10-3
J gene: TRBJ1-6
clone size: few

CDR3 protein: CASSQPQGAGYGYTF
V gene: TRBV4-1
J gene: TRBJ1-2
clone size: few

CDR3 protein: CSVERLGLETQYF
V gene: TRBV29-1
J gene: TRBJ2-5
clone size: many

CDR3 protein: CATSDPDQPQHF
V gene: TRBV24-1
J gene: TRBJ1-5
clone size: -

CDR3 protein: CSARPNGSGDFYEQFF
V gene: TRBV20-1
J gene: TRBJ2-1
clone size: -

CDR3 protein: CASSKRTWQEVGNQPQHF
V gene: TRBV21-1
J gene: TRBJ1-5
clone size: many

CDR3 protein: CASSRTGGRITKNIQYF
V gene: TRBV12-3/TRBV12-4
J gene: TRBJ2-4
clone size: few

CDR3 protein: CASTPRLGEGANVLTF
V gene: TRBV7-9
J gene: TRBJ2-6
clone size: few

CDR3 protein: CASILGAGGPQETQYF
V gene: TRBV5-6
J gene: TRBJ2-5
clone size: -

CDR3 protein: CASSQLGSGPTDTQYF
V gene: TRBV6-1
J gene: TRBJ2-3
clone size: few

CDR3 protein: CASSFTSGSNEQFF
V gene: TRBV12-3/TRBV12-4
J gene: TRBJ2-1
clone size: -

CDR3 protein: CASSRDRFSYEQYF
V gene: TRBV7-9
J gene: TRBJ2-7
clone size: few

CDR3 protein: CASSQDASGSWTDTQYF
V gene: TRBV4-3
J gene: TRBJ2-3
clone size: few

CDR3 protein: CASSSFNTQYF
V gene: TRBV12-3/TRBV12-4
J gene: TRBJ2-3
clone size: many

CDR3 protein: CSARAPDGTYTEAFF
V gene: TRBV20-1
J gene: TRBJ1-1
clone size: -

CDR3 protein: CASSQRLAGKTQYF
V gene: TRBV3-1
J gene: TRBJ2-5
clone size: many

CDR3 protein: CASSPPHLSSYNEQFF
V gene: TRBV18
J gene: TRBJ2-1
clone size: -

CDR3 protein: CSASASGRRLKAQYF
V gene: TRBV20-1
J gene: TRBJ2-5
clone size: -

CDR3 protein: CASSLLRAGGTQYF
V gene: TRBV7-9
J gene: TRBJ2-5
clone size: few

CDR3 protein: CASSIPGTRKSGELFF
V gene: TRBV19
J gene: TRBJ2-2
clone size: -

CDR3 protein: CATSDPTSGRNEQFF
V gene: TRBV24-1
J gene: TRBJ2-1
clone size: -

CDR3 protein: CSVDPHRANTEAFF
V gene: TRBV29-1
J gene: TRBJ1-1
clone size: -

CDR3 protein: CASSLVEGTQYF
V gene: TRBV11-3
J gene: TRBJ2-5
clone size: -

CDR3 protein: CASSPGLITGELFF
V gene: TRBV7-8
J gene: TRBJ2-2
clone size: -

CDR3 protein: CASSFDLYNEQFF
V gene: TRBV7-6
J gene: TRBJ2-1
clone size: -

CDR3 protein: CASSYLQGADTEAFF
V gene: TRBV5-1
J gene: TRBJ1-1
clone size: -

CDR3 protein: CASSFGGGGLNTGELFF
V gene: TRBV7-2
J gene: TRBJ2-2
clone size: few

CDR3 protein: CSARAARGGPRETQYF
V gene: TRBV20-1
J gene: TRBJ2-5
clone size: -

CDR3 protein: CASSLIVSGELFF
V gene: TRBV12-3/TRBV12-4
J gene: TRBJ2-2
clone size: few

CDR3 protein: CASSYRLAGAGEQYF
V gene: TRBV6-2/TRBV6-3
J gene: TRBJ2-7
clone size: few